Detailed here is one T cell receptor (beta chain). Its target is not known. Relative to the germline gene, one junction end is altered; a read error may explain this. The data are from a study of tumor-infiltrating lymphocytes in primary liver carcinoma. Study-wide background: Patients comprised men and women whose ages fell between 30 and 69 years.

A constant-region primer primed TCR beta cDNA synthesis from roughly 500 ng of total RNA. A slightly modified ARM-PCR protocol with three nested multiplex PCR rounds produced these TCR beta libraries. Rounds one and two of PCR, each of 10 cycles, were primed with TRBV1-TRBV30 forward primers and a C-beta reverse primer. TCRdb processed the multiplex PCR reads anew with MiXCR; each CDR3 protein has one entry. The table has fewer than 85,000 distinct CDR3 sequences, approximately 69% seen once. The study co-extracted DNA and RNA from 20-30 mg of unsorted bulk tissue. The CDR3 covers 16 residues. In germline, CDR1 is PRHDT, CDR2 FYEKMQ (reference sequence). Study-wide points: Tumors and blood were compared for top-250-clone fraction, and tumors had the significantly higher value (p = 0.039). The overlap of tumor-adjacent and tumor-blood pairs was smaller than that of tumor region pairs.

The TCR sequence derives from a man aged 35 to 55 with primary liver carcinoma and hepatitis B virus infection. The rearrangement uses TRBV13 and TRBJ2-1; the D is unclear. Sequenced: tumor-adjacent normal liver tissue. In nucleotides, the CDR3 is TGTCCCAGCAGCGCTCGGTTTTCCAGTTCCTACAATGAGCAGTTCTTC. Amino acid sequence: CPSSARFSSSYNEQFF.